The TCR beta chain under discussion was sequenced for a study of blood T cells in healthy people across ages. Alongside a J-beta primer mix, a sample-barcoded 5' primer served in a second PCR lasting 7 to 11 cycles. All samples gave at least 2.5 million CDR3-containing paired-end reads. TCRdb called the 5' RACE reads again in MiXCR, with one record for every CDR3 protein. The data hold around 1,100,000 distinct CDR3 sequences, with roughly two fifths observed a single time. About this clonotype itself: Its antigen is unidentified.

Regarding the study as a whole: With unsorted PBMCs, a conclusive comparison of naive versus antigen-experienced cells was not possible.

Donors were healthy Caucasian individuals from Russia aged about 6 to 90. Drawn from each donor were 9 to 10 milliliters of peripheral blood. V was pared by 0 bases and J by 6 bases, with 9 bases between. Germline CDR1 reads MNHEY; CDR2 reads SVGAGI. The CDR3 spans 13 residues. V gene TRBV6-5 combines with J gene TRBJ2-7; D is unresolved. Sequencing used blood. The sequence was obtained from a man in his late teens or twenties in good health. CDR3 amino acids: CASSYSRTSEQYF. The CDR3 nucleotides are TGTGCCAGCAGTTACTCTCGGACCAGCGAGCAGTACTTC.